This T cell receptor beta chain was retrieved from a study of blood T cell repertoires in COVID-19. On the study more broadly: The United States, Italy and Spain were the sources of the acute and convalescent COVID-19 samples. The analysed material was cDNA or gDNA that came from T cells, B-cell-depleted T cells, or PBMCs.

Deletions cut 5 bases from V and 1 base from J, with 11 bases between. Germline V gene sequence: CDR1 PRHDT, CDR2 FYEKMQ (reference sequence). This CDR3 contains 14 residues. Clones were read by immunoSEQ multiplex PCR, and TCRdb kept only the in-frame ones, dropping some. Of under 200,000 clones in the sample, around 90% were seen once. V usage is TRBV13 and J usage is TRBJ1-1; D remains unclear. The specimen sequenced was peripheral blood. The sequence was obtained from a man aged 45-65 years with acute or convalescent COVID-19. This chain's CDR3 is CASSLGGRNTEAFF. CDR3 coding DNA: TGTGCCAGCAGCCTGGGTGGGCGGAACACTGAAGCTTTCTTT.